One sample yielded the 30 T cell receptor beta chains listed below, sequenced in a study of blood T cell repertoires in COVID-19. Sequencing was performed with immunoSEQ multiplex PCR; in TCRdb, only in-frame clones are kept and a portion is missing. The table lists about 190,000 clones, 87% of them singletons. Sequencing was carried out using peripheral blood. All receptors come from a young woman who had recovered from COVID-19.

The chain uses TRBV29-1 and TRBJ2-4; 8 nucleotides agree with TRBD2. The CDR3 consists of 19 residues. From germline, CDR1 is SQVTM and CDR2 ANQGSEA. With V trimmed by 1 base and J by 2 bases, 16 bases remained unmatched. The CDR3 spells CSVEGVSLADRLTKNIQYF. The CDR3 DNA is TGCAGCGTTGAAGGCGTCTCACTAGCGGACCGACTAACCAAAAACATTCAGTACTTC.

The rearrangement joins TRBV2 to TRBJ1-5; 7 bases fit TRBD1. V shed 6 bases, J shed 4 bases, and the junction held 3 bases outside the gene matches. CDR1 and CDR2 (germline): SNHLY, FYNNEI. The CDR3 extends over 13 amino acids. CDR3 bases: TGTGCCAGCAGCCGGGACAGTAATCAGCCCCAGCATTTT. It specifies CASSRDSNQPQHF.

V gene TRBV4-3 combines with J gene TRBJ2-3; 7 bases map to TRBD2. After removal of 3 bases from V and 2 bases from J, the junction contained 11 bases not matched to a gene. The CDR3 spans 17 residues. The germline CDR1 and CDR2 sequences are LGHNA and YSLEER. CDR3 protein: CASSQILTGDYTDTQYF. The DNA for the CDR3 is TGCGCCAGCAGCCAGATTTTAACGGGGGACTACACAGATACGCAGTATTTT.

With respect to this clone: An end of the junction differs from the germline gene, which may be a read error. The V and J genes are TRBV7-7 and TRBJ2-5, with D perhaps TRBD2 (6 bases). Germline CDR1 SSHAT, CDR2 FNYEAQ (reference sequence). This CDR3 is 17 amino acids long. As DNA, the CDR3 is TGTGCTAGCAGCTTAGCGCATAGCGGTATCGATTTAAAGACCCAGTACTTC. It specifies CASSLAHSGIDLKTQYF.

This chain links TRBV5-4 with TRBJ1-1; 10 bases are shared with TRBD1. Trimming at V came to 4 bases and at J to 4 bases, leaving 7 bases not matched to a gene. The CDR3 length is 15 residues. CDR1 SGHNT and CDR2 YYREEE come from the germline V gene (reference sequence). CDR3 loop: CASSTDRGGGTEAFF. The CDR3 coding sequence is TGTGCCAGCAGCACGGACAGGGGGGGCGGCACTGAAGCTTTCTTT.

This clone appeared a single time. CDR3 residues: CAGPTGVGSYEQYV. Written as DNA, the CDR3 is TGTGCCGGACCGACAGGGGTTGGATCCTACGAGCAGTACGTC. This chain links TRBV7-9 with TRBJ2-7; TRBD1 aligns across 8 bases. Unmatched junction bases numbered 10, after V lost 11 bases and J lost 1 base. CDR1 is SEHNR, CDR2 FQNEAQ, per germline (reference sequence). This CDR3 spans 14 amino acids.

The chain carries TRBV2 and TRBJ2-3, with 8 bases aligning to TRBD2. The ends lost 0 bases at V and 3 bases at J; junction bases unmatched: 8. This CDR3 is 17 amino acids long. Germline V gene sequence: CDR1 SNHLY, CDR2 FYNNEI. The CDR3 DNA sequence: TGTGCCAGCAGTGAAGCGCCCGGGGGGGCCGGGACAGATACGCAGTATTTT. Translated: CASSEAPGGAGTDTQYF.

A word on this clone: The identical CDR3 is also encoded by other nucleotide sequences in the sample. V gene TRBV4-1 combines with J gene TRBJ1-1; D ambiguous. Trimming removed 1 base from V and 1 base from J, with 4 bases in between. The CDR3 contains 13 residues. Germline V lookup: CDR1 MGHRA, CDR2 YSYEKL. The CDR3 sequence is CASSQAGNTEAFF. CDR3 coding DNA: TGCGCCAGCAGCCAAGCGGGGAACACTGAAGCTTTCTTT.

The chain couples TRBV9 to TRBJ1-4; D may be TRBD1 (5 bases). Per the germline V gene, CDR1 is SGDLS and CDR2 is YYNGEE. The V end lost 3 bases, the J end lost 2 bases, and 17 bases lay between the germline ends. CDR3 length: 17 amino acids. This CDR3 is CASSARGGIGTNEKLFF. The CDR3 DNA follows: TGTGCCAGCAGCGCCCGGGGCGGGATAGGGACTAATGAAAAACTGTTTTTT.

The chain carries TRBV27 and TRBJ2-7, with TRBD2 as a possible D gene (6 bases). This CDR3 has 14 residues. The germline V and J ends were trimmed by 6 bases and 7 bases, with 19 bases remaining between them. The germline V gene has CDR1 MNHEY and CDR2 SMNVEV (reference sequence). As DNA, the CDR3 is TGTGCCAGCAGCAATAAGGGCGGGGCGGGGGAGCAGTACGTC. It yields the protein CASSNKGGAGEQYV.

The chain recombines TRBV7-3 with TRBJ1-5, with 8 bases identical to TRBD1. The germline V gene encodes CDR1 SGHTA and CDR2 FQGTGA. The CDR3 contains 15 residues. V shed 5 bases and J 5 bases; nucleotides not matched to a gene: 8. The CDR3 spells CASSTRTGLDQPQHF. The CDR3 DNA is TGTGCCAGCAGCACCCGGACAGGGTTGGATCAGCCCCAGCATTTT.

This clone showed up just a few times. The chain couples TRBV7-2 to TRBJ2-2; 13 nucleotides match TRBD2. V was clipped by 5 bases and J by 6 bases; unmatched bases: 6. Germline CDR1 reads SGHTA; CDR2 reads FQGNSA. This CDR3 has 16 amino acids. CDR3 DNA: TGTGCCAGCAGCCCCCGGACTAGCGGGAGAGCCGGGGAGCTGTTTTTT. This gives the protein CASSPRTSGRAGELFF.

The rearrangement links TRBV7-9 to TRBJ1-4, with D unclear. Trimming took 5 bases from V and 3 from J, leaving 16 bases between them. The CDR3 is 16 amino acids. Looked up from germline, CDR1 is SEHNR and CDR2 is FQNEAQ (reference sequence). The CDR3 region has the DNA TGTGCCAGCAGCACCTCCGAGCGGGGAGCTAATGAAAAACTGTTTTTT. It yields the protein CASSTSERGANEKLFF.

The rearrangement links TRBV9 to TRBJ1-4; 7 bases line up with TRBD1. Germline loops: CDR1 SGDLS, CDR2 YYNGEE. The V segment lost 4 bases and the J segment 6 bases; nucleotides outside the gene matches: 6. This CDR3 is 14 amino acids long. The CDR3 here is CASSPRTGDEKLFF. CDR3 bases: TGTGCCAGCAGCCCACGGACAGGAGATGAAAAACTGTTTTTT.

This chain joins TRBV20-1 and TRBJ2-4; D possibly corresponds to TRBD1 (6 bases). V was pared by 8 bases and J by 5 bases, with 10 bases between. This CDR3 contains 11 residues. Germline V lookup: CDR1 DFQATT, CDR2 SNEGSKA (reference sequence). The DNA for the CDR3 is TGCAGTTGGGACAACCAAAACATTCAGTACTTC. It specifies CSWDNQNIQYF.

The table lists this clone with a count of one. J is TRBJ2-7 and V is TRBV2, with a possible D match to TRBD2 (7 bases). CDR3 length: 15 residues. The ends were cut back, 6 bases at V and 0 bases at J, with 15 bases in the middle. CDR1 is SNHLY and CDR2 is FYNNEI in the germline V gene. For the CDR3, the DNA is TGTGCCAGCAGGGGGGGGACACGTAGCTCCTACGAGCAGTACTTC. As protein: CASRGGTRSSYEQYF.

The rearrangement links TRBV11-2 to TRBJ1-1; 8 nucleotides agree with TRBD1. This CDR3 spans 13 amino acids. V trimming: 2 bases; J trimming: 12 bases; junction bases outside the gene matches: 8. Germline CDR1 reads SGHAT; CDR2 reads FQNNGV. CDR3 in DNA: TGTGCCAGCAGCTTACAGGGGGCCGATAGGTCTTTCTTT. Amino acids: CASSLQGADRSFF.

The chain recombines TRBV7-9 with TRBJ2-7; TRBD2 aligns across 10 bases. Germline CDR1 and CDR2: SEHNR and FQNEAQ (reference sequence). V trimming: 3 bases; J trimming: 0 bases; junction bases outside the gene matches: 2. The CDR3 covers 15 residues. The CDR3 here is CASSLASGSSYEQYV. The CDR3 DNA sequence: TGTGCCAGCAGCTTGGCTAGCGGGAGCTCCTACGAGCAGTACGTC.

This clone was observed a single time. DNA for the CDR3: TGTGCCAGCAGCTTTTTGGAGGGCCGATCTGGAAACACCATATATTTT. Translating it yields CASSFLEGRSGNTIYF. This chain uses TRBV5-6 with TRBJ1-3; D call uncertain. Per germline, CDR1 SGHDT and CDR2 YYEEEE. Trimming removed 2 bases at V and 1 base at J, with 13 bases between. CDR3 length: 16 residues.

This clone has a handful of counts. The genes are TRBV30 and TRBJ1-4, with D maybe TRBD1 (5 bases). The V end lost 3 bases, the J end lost 3 bases, and 14 bases lay between the germline ends. The CDR3 covers 15 residues. CDR1 GTSNPN and CDR2 SVGIG come from the germline V gene (reference sequence). CDR3 residues: CAWRLTALANEKLFF. The CDR3, as DNA: TGTGCCTGGAGATTGACAGCTTTAGCTAATGAAAAACTGTTTTTT.

This clone is a singleton in its sample. The DNA of the CDR3 is TGTGCCAGCAGCTTACTCCAGGGGTGGAATGAGCAGTTCTTC. It encodes CASSLLQGWNEQFF. This chain uses TRBV7-8 with TRBJ2-1; D may be TRBD1 (6 bases). With 2 bases removed from V and 7 bases from J, the gap between germline ends came to 12 bases. This CDR3 has 14 residues. Germline CDR1 is SGHVS and CDR2 is FQNEAQ.

The chain employs TRBV19 and TRBJ2-4, with 12 bases matching TRBD2. CDR1 is LNHDA and CDR2 is SQIVND in the germline V gene (reference sequence). Trimming removed 5 bases from V and 0 bases from J; junction bases left unmatched: 14. The CDR3 contains 20 residues. CDR3 bases: TGTGCCAGTAGTTCCCGCGCCGGGACTAGCGGGTCTCTAGCCAAAAACATTCAGTACTTC. Amino acid sequence: CASSSRAGTSGSLAKNIQYF.

This chain links TRBV14 with TRBJ1-2; tentative D call: TRBD1 (5 bases). CDR3 length equals 13 residues. Trimming cost V 0 bases and J 8 bases, with 10 bases left between them. Per germline, CDR1 SGHDN and CDR2 FVKESK. The CDR3: CASSQDSGGGYTF. The CDR3 bases are TGTGCCAGCAGCCAAGATAGCGGGGGGGGCTACACCTTC. Together with reference TRBV14 and TRBJ1-2, the CDR3 gives the full variable domain: EAGVTQFPSHSVIEKGQTVTLRCDPISGHDNLYWYRRVMGKEIKFLLHFVKESKQDESGMPNNRFLAERTGGTYSTLKVQPAELEDSGVYFCASSQDSGGGYTFGSGTRLTVV.

The chain joins TRBV6-5 to TRBJ1-1, with 9 nucleotides matching TRBD1. V shed 6 bases, J shed 9 bases, and the junction held 5 bases outside the gene matches. Germline-derived CDR1 and CDR2 are MNHEY and SVGAGI. The CDR3 is 12 residues long. CDR3 residues: CASRPGQGKAFF. The CDR3 DNA is TGTGCCAGCAGACCTGGACAGGGGAAAGCTTTCTTT.

This clone was counted only a few times. The genes are TRBV19 and TRBJ1-5, with 8 bases that match TRBD1. Germline V gives CDR1 LNHDA, CDR2 SQIVND (reference sequence). J was trimmed by 0 bases and V by 6 bases; bases with no gene match: 10. This CDR3 spans 17 amino acids. CDR3 loop: CASRKQGVIYSNQPQHF. Here the CDR3 DNA reads TGTGCCAGTAGGAAACAGGGGGTGATCTATAGCAATCAGCCCCAGCATTTT.

This chain uses TRBV4-3 with TRBJ1-1; D gene unclear. Germline lookup yields CDR1 LGHNA and CDR2 YSLEER. Trimming cost V 0 bases and J 2 bases, with 7 bases left between them. CDR3 size: 14 residues. This chain's CDR3 is CASSQDRLNTEAFF. The CDR3 DNA reads TGCGCCAGCAGCCAAGATCGACTCAACACTGAAGCTTTCTTT.

The V gene is TRBV5-1, the J gene TRBJ2-7; 9 bases are a match to TRBD1. Germline V gives CDR1 SGHRS, CDR2 YFSETQ. The CDR3 runs to 18 residues. Trimming removed 0 bases from V and 3 bases from J; junction bases left unmatched: 13. The CDR3 DNA reads TGCGCCAGCAGCTTGGAGCCGGCCGGGACAGGGAGGTTCTACGAGCAGTACGTC. Protein product: CASSLEPAGTGRFYEQYV.

The chain recombines TRBV4-1 with TRBJ1-1, with TRBD1 matching over 7 bases. The CDR3 has 14 residues. With V trimmed by 4 bases and J by 2 bases, 4 bases remained unmatched. Germline lookup yields CDR1 MGHRA and CDR2 YSYEKL. CDR3 in amino acids: CASSLRQGNTEAFF. For the CDR3, the DNA is TGCGCCAGCAGCCTAAGACAGGGTAACACTGAAGCTTTCTTT.

The chain joins TRBV4-1 to TRBJ2-1, with 11 bases fitting TRBD2. The trim removed 5 bases at V and 0 bases at J, leaving 6 bases unmatched. Germline CDR1 and CDR2: MGHRA and YSYEKL. CDR3 length: 17 residues. DNA for the CDR3: TGCGCCAGCAGCTTAGGGACTAGCGGCTTCTCCTACAATGAGCAGTTCTTC. Amino acids: CASSLGTSGFSYNEQFF.

The chain's CDR3 is CASSPREIFGNTIYF. CDR3 bases: TGTGCCAGCAGCCCCAGGGAAATCTTTGGAAACACCATATATTTT. The rearrangement links TRBV2 to TRBJ1-3; possible D gene TRBD1, 5 bases. The V gene lost 6 bases and the J gene lost 3 bases, with 15 bases spanning the gap. The CDR3 spans 15 residues. Germline-derived CDR1 and CDR2 are SNHLY and FYNNEI. Looking up the rest from reference TRBV2 and TRBJ1-3 gives the full variable domain: EPEVTQTPSHQVTQMGQEVILRCVPISNHLYFYWYRQILGQKVEFLVSFYNNEISEKSEIFDDQFSVERPDGSNFTLKIRSTKLEDSAMYFCASSPREIFGNTIYFGEGSWLTVV.